This T cell receptor beta chain was profiled in a study of CD8 T cells in ankylosing spondylitis. In its sample, this clonotype was seen a few times. TCRdb reprocessed the 5' RACE reads via MiXCR and lists one record per CDR3 protein. Here the sample spans roughly 230,000 distinct CDR3 sequences, 15% to 20% being singletons. This CDR3 has 18 amino acids. Looked up from germline, CDR1 is SGHDT and CDR2 is YYEEEE. V was pared by 2 bases and J by 3 bases, with 24 bases between. The chain combines TRBV5-6 with TRBJ2-7; D is perhaps TRBD1 (6 bases). The TCR comes from a male donor with ankylosing spondylitis or in good health (not recorded which). Sample: blood, either unsorted or a sorted T cell fraction (not recorded which). In DNA, the CDR3 is TGTGCCAGCAGCTTTAGAGCCACAGGGCAGGGAGTAGACTACGAGCAGTACTTC. This sequence encodes CASSFRATGQGVDYEQYF.